These 18 T cell receptor beta chains were sequenced from one sample in a study of OX40 agonist ivuxolimab in advanced cancers. Clones were sequenced by immunoSEQ multiplex PCR, and TCRdb holds only the in-frame ones, with some missing. The table lists over 55,000 clones, roughly nine tenths of them singletons, with approximately 11% in the top ten. Source: CD4+ or CD8+ T cells sorted from blood, taken in a trial of the OX40 agonist ivuxolimab. These receptors all come from an adult with an advanced solid tumor such as melanoma, head and neck, liver or kidney cancer.

CDR3: CASSNLRVKNEKLFF. The DNA of the CDR3 is TGTGCCAGCAGTAACTTGAGGGTCAAGAATGAAAAACTGTTTTTT. The chain employs TRBV6-6 and TRBJ1-4; D is uncertain. The V end lost 5 bases, the J end lost 5 bases, and 15 bases lay between the germline ends. Germline loops: CDR1 MNHNY, CDR2 SVGAGI (reference sequence). The CDR3 consists of 15 residues.

This chain uses TRBV7-2 with TRBJ1-4, with D possibly matching TRBD1 (6 bases). CDR1 is SGHTA and CDR2 is FQGNSA in the germline V gene. The CDR3 sequence is 15 residues long. Between the trimmed V and J ends, which lost 1 base and 8 bases, there was a span of 14 bases. In DNA, the CDR3 is TGTGCCAGCAGCTTAGAAATGAGGGGGATGGAAAAACTGTTTTTT. Translating it yields CASSLEMRGMEKLFF. The whole variable domain, remainder taken from reference TRBV7-2 and TRBJ1-4, is GAGVSQSPSNKVTEKGKDVELRCDPISGHTALYWYRQSLGQGLEFLIYFQGNSAPDKSGLPSDRFSAERTGGSVSTLTIQRTQQEDSAVYLCASSLEMRGMEKLFFGSGTQLSVL.

The gene calls are TRBV19 and TRBJ2-7; D is tentatively TRBD1 or TRBD2 (5 bases each). The CDR3 totals 11 residues. CDR1 LNHDA and CDR2 SQIVND come from the germline V gene (reference sequence). Written as DNA, the CDR3 is TGTGCTCTTGGGGGACCCTACGAGCAGTACTTC. This gives the protein CALGGPYEQYF.

The chain employs TRBV5-4 and TRBJ2-1, with unresolved D. Per germline, CDR1 SGHNT and CDR2 YYREEE (reference sequence). V lost 1 base to trimming and J lost 8 bases, with 10 bases between them. The CDR3 extends over 13 amino acids. CDR3: CASSLFGRDEQFF. The DNA for the CDR3 is TGTGCCAGCAGCTTGTTCGGTAGGGATGAGCAGTTCTTC.

The V gene is TRBV28, the J gene TRBJ2-2; D possibly matches TRBD1 or TRBD2 (5 bases each). Per the germline V gene, CDR1 is MDHEN and CDR2 is SYDVKM. The CDR3 loop spans 13 amino acids. The V and J ends lost 8 bases and 3 bases respectively, with 10 bases between them. The CDR3 sequence: CASRDVDTGELFF. The CDR3 DNA reads TGTGCCAGCCGGGACGTAGACACCGGGGAGCTGTTTTTT.

J is TRBJ2-5 and V is TRBV4-2; either TRBD1 or TRBD2 may fit D (5 bases each). The CDR3 covers 15 residues. The germline gives CDR1 LGHNA, CDR2 YNFKEQ. With 4 bases removed from V and 2 bases from J, the gap between germline ends came to 14 bases. The CDR3 coding sequence is TGTGCCAGCAGCCTGGGACGCCGGCCTCAAGAGACCCAGTACTTC. Translation gives CASSLGRRPQETQYF.

The rearrangement uses TRBV10-3 and TRBJ1-1, with 10 bases matching TRBD1. CDR1 is ENHRY, CDR2 SYGVKD, per germline. CDR3 size: 13 residues. With 10 bases clipped from V and 0 bases from J, the junction kept 2 bases outside the gene matches. CDR3 protein: CATDRGLNTEAFF. The CDR3 bases are TGTGCCACCGACAGGGGGCTGAACACTGAAGCTTTCTTT.

This chain uses TRBV29-1 with TRBJ2-7; 7 nucleotides agree with TRBD1. Per the germline V gene, CDR1 is SQVTM and CDR2 is ANQGSEA. The CDR3 has 12 residues. J gave up 5 bases and V 6 bases, and 7 bases lay outside the gene matches. CDR3 DNA: TGCAGCGTAGGACAGGTGAAAAACGAGCAGTACTTC. Translation: CSVGQVKNEQYF.

The J gene is TRBJ2-4, the V gene TRBV13, with a tentative D call TRBD1 (5 bases). V was trimmed by 4 bases and J by 0 bases, leaving 13 bases between them. CDR3 length: 16 amino acids. Germline V gene lookup returns CDR1 PRHDT and CDR2 FYEKMQ (reference sequence). The CDR3 DNA follows: TGTGCCAGCAGCTCGAACAGGAATTTAGCCAAAAACATTCAGTACTTC. This translates into CASSSNRNLAKNIQYF.

This clone has only one observation. The gene calls are TRBV2 and TRBJ2-1, with D possibly matching TRBD1 (6 bases). CDR1 is SNHLY, CDR2 FYNNEI, per germline. This CDR3 region has 11 residues. V lost 4 bases, J lost 12 bases, and 10 bases lay in between. CDR3 protein: CASSGTGWQFF. CDR3 nucleotide sequence: TGTGCCAGCAGTGGCACAGGGTGGCAGTTCTTC.

The chain carries TRBV2 and TRBJ1-3, with TRBD1 as a possible D gene (6 bases). V was pared by 6 bases and J by 8 bases, with 14 bases between. This CDR3 region has 13 residues. Germline V gene sequence: CDR1 SNHLY, CDR2 FYNNEI. The CDR3 DNA follows: TGTGCCAGCAGGGACGACAGGAAATACACCATATATTTT. This gives the protein CASRDDRKYTIYF.

The chain combines TRBV9 with TRBJ2-3; 7 bases are shared with TRBD2. This CDR3 comprises 14 residues. Trimming took 8 bases from V and 5 from J; bases not matched to a gene: 11. Germline CDR1 reads SGDLS; CDR2 reads YYNGEE. The CDR3 spells CASTLGGVQDTQYF. The CDR3 DNA follows: TGTGCCAGTACCCTTGGGGGGGTCCAAGATACGCAGTATTTT.

On this clone: Relative to the germline gene, one junction end is altered; a read error may explain this. V gene TRBV5-1 combines with J gene TRBJ2-1; 14 bases are shared with TRBD2. The V gene's germline CDR1 is SGHRS and CDR2 YFSETQ. The CDR3 totals 14 residues. The CDR3 region has the DNA TGCGCCAGCAGCATCCGGACTAGCGGGGGGTCCGGGGTCTTC. Translated, it gives CASSIRTSGGSGVF. Supplemented by reference TRBV5-1 and TRBJ2-1, the full variable domain reads KAGVTQTPRYLIKTRGQQVTLSCSPISGHRSVSWYQQTPGQGLQFLFEYFSETQRNKGNFPGRFSGRQFSNSRSEMNVSTLELGDSALYLCASSIRTSGGSGVFGPGTRLTVL.

This chain connects TRBV29-1 to TRBJ2-1; the D gene is possibly TRBD1 (5 bases). The CDR3 is 12 residues long. Deletions cut 5 bases from V and 5 bases from J, with 10 bases between. The germline CDR1 and CDR2 sequences are SQVTM and ANQGSEA. The CDR3 DNA reads TGCAGCGTTCCCCCAGGGAACAATGAGCAGTTCTTC. It encodes CSVPPGNNEQFF.

This chain connects TRBV4-1 to TRBJ1-2; no clear D. This CDR3 region has 14 residues. Germline V gives CDR1 MGHRA, CDR2 YSYEKL. V was shortened by 4 bases and J by 8 bases, with 17 bases between the two germline ends. The CDR3 region is CASSRWEAFSGYTF. The CDR3 DNA sequence: TGCGCCAGCAGCCGTTGGGAGGCATTCAGCGGCTACACCTTC.

J is TRBJ2-6 and V is TRBV5-4; D gene unclear. V lost 4 bases and J 1 base, leaving 12 bases between the germline ends. CDR3 length: 16 residues. The germline gives CDR1 SGHNT, CDR2 YYREEE (reference sequence). The CDR3: CASSPSRDSGANVLTF. The CDR3 DNA sequence: TGTGCCAGCAGCCCGAGTAGGGATTCTGGGGCCAACGTCCTGACTTTC.

This rearrangement joins TRBV28 to TRBJ2-7; maybe TRBD1 (6 bases). The CDR3 has 13 amino acids. The V end was cut by 4 bases, the J end by 7 bases, with 14 bases between. Per the germline V gene, CDR1 is MDHEN and CDR2 is SYDVKM. The CDR3 loop reads CASSSGQSTEQYF. The CDR3 DNA reads TGTGCCAGCAGTTCCGGACAGTCGACGGAGCAGTACTTC.

The V call is TRBV4-2, the J call TRBJ2-1; possibly TRBD2 for D (5 bases). The CDR3 contains 16 residues. The V and J ends lost 1 base and 1 base respectively, with 11 bases between them. CDR1 is LGHNA and CDR2 is YNFKEQ in the germline V gene. CDR3 amino acids: CASSQVGGRSYNEQFF. The CDR3 DNA follows: TGTGCCAGCAGCCAAGTAGGCGGGCGATCCTACAATGAGCAGTTCTTC.